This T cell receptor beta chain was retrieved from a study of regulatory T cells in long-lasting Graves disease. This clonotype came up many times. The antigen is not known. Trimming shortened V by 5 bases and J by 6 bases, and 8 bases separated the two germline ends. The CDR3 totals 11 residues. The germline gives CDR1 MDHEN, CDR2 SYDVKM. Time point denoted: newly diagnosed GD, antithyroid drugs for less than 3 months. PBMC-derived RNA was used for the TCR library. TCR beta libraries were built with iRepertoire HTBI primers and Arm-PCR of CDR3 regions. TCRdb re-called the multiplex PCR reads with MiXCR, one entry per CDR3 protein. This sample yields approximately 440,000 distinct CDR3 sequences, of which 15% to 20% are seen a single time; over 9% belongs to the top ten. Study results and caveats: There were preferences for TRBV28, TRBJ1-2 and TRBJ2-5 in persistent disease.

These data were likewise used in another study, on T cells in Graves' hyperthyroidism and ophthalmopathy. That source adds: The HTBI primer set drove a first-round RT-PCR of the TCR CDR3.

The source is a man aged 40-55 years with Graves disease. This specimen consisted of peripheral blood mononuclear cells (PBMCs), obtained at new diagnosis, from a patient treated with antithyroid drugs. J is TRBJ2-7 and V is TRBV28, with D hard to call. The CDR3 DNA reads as TGTGCCAGCAGTCCTGGCTTCGAGCAGTACTTC. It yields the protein CASSPGFEQYF. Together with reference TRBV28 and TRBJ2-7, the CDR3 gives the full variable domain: DVKVTQSSRYLVKRTGEKVFLECVQDMDHENMFWYRQDPGLGLRLIYFSYDVKMKEKGDIPEGYSVSREKKERFSLILESASTNQTSMYLCASSPGFEQYFGPGTRLTVT.